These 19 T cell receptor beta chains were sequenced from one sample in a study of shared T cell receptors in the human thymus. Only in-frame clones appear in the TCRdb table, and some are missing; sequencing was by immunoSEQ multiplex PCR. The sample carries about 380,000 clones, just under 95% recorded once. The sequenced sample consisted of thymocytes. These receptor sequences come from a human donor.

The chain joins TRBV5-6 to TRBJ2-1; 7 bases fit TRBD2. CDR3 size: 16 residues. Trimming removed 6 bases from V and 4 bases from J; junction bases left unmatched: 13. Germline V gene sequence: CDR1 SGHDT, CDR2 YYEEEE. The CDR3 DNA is TGTGCCAGCACCTTTATGGACTGGCGGGGGTACAATGAGCAGTTCTTC. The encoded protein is CASTFMDWRGYNEQFF.

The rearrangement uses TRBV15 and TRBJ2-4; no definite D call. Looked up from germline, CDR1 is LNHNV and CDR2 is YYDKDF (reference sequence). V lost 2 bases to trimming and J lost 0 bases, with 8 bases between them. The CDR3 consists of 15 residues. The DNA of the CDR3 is TGTGCCACCAGCAGAATTGCACTAGCCAAAAACATTCAGTACTTC. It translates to CATSRIALAKNIQYF.

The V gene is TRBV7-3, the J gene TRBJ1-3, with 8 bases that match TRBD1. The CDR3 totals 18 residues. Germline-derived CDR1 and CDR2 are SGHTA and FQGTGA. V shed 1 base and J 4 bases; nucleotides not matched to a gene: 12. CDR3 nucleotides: TGTGCCAGCAGCTTAAAATCTCCGGACAGGGCGTACGGAAACACCATATATTTT. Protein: CASSLKSPDRAYGNTIYF.

CDR3 coding DNA: TGTGCCAGTAGTCTAATTGACAGGGGGCTTACAGATACGCAGTATTTT. This gives the protein CASSLIDRGLTDTQYF. The V gene is TRBV19, the J gene TRBJ2-3; 10 bases agree with TRBD1. The V and J ends lost 5 bases and 3 bases, in that order; junction bases with no gene match: 8. This CDR3 has 16 residues. Per germline, CDR1 LNHDA and CDR2 SQIVND (reference sequence).

Here the CDR3 DNA reads TGCGCCAGCAGCTTGGAGGCCTATAGTTACACCGGGGAGCTGTTTTTT. This gives the protein CASSLEAYSYTGELFF. The V and J genes are TRBV5-1 and TRBJ2-2; D gene uncertain. Trimming cost V 0 bases and J 3 bases, with 12 bases left between them. Germline values: CDR1 SGHRS, CDR2 YFSETQ. The CDR3 spans 16 residues.

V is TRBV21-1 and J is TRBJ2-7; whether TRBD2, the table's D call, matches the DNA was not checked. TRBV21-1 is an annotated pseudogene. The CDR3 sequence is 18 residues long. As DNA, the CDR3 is TGTGCCAGCAGCATAAAGGGTTCCCTAGCGGGAGTAGGGGGGGAGCAGTACTTC. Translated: CASSIKGSLAGVGGEQYF.

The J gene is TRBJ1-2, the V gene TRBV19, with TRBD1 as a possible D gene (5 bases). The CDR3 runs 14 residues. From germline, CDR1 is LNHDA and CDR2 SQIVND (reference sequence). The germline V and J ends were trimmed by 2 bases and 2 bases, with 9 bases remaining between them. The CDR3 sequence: CASSIFRGNYGYTF. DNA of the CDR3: TGTGCCAGTAGTATATTCCGGGGGAACTATGGCTACACCTTC.

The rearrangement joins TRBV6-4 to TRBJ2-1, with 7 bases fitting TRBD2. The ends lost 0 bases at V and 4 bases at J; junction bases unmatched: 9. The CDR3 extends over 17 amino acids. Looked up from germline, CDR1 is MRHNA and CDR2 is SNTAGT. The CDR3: CASSDSSPGRRYNEQFF. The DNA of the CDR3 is TGTGCCAGCAGTGACTCATCGCCCGGGAGGAGGTACAATGAGCAGTTCTTC.

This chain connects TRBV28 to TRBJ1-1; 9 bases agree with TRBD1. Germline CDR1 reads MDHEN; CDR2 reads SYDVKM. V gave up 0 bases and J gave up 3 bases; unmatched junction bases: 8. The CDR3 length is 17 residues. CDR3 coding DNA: TGTGCCAGCAGTTTATGCCGGATTTGGACAGGGGACACTGAAGCTTTCTTT. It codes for CASSLCRIWTGDTEAFF. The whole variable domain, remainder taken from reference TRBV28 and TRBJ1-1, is DVKVTQSSRYLVKRTGEKVFLECVQDMDHENMFWYRQDPGLGLRLIYFSYDVKMKEKGDIPEGYSVSREKKERFSLILESASTNQTSMYLCASSLCRIWTGDTEAFFGQGTRLTVV.

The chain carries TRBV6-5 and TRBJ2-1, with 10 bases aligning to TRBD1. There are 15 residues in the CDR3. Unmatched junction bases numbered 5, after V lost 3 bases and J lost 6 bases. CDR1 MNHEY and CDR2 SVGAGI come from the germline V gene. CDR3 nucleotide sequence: TGTGCCAGCAGTTATGAAGGGACAGGGGCCAATGAGCAGTTCTTC. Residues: CASSYEGTGANEQFF.

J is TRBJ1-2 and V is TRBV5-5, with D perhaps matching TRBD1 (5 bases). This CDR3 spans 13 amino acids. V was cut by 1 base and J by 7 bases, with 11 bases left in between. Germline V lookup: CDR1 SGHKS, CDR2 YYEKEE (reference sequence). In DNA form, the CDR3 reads TGTGCCAGCAGCTTGTCCGAGACAGCTGGCTACACCTTC. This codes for CASSLSETAGYTF.

The CDR3 DNA follows: TGCGCCAGCAGAGACACCTACACTGAAGCTTTCTTT. Residues: CASRDTYTEAFF. The genes are TRBV10-2 and TRBJ1-1; D is undetermined. The CDR3 sequence is 12 residues long. Trimming removed 6 bases from V and 3 bases from J, with 8 bases in between. In germline, CDR1 is WSHSY, CDR2 SAAADI.

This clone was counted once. CDR3 DNA: TGTGCCAGCCGCCCGACCTTAAAAGAGACCCAGTACTTC. It codes for CASRPTLKETQYF. The chain has TRBV2 and TRBJ2-5; D unclear. V was trimmed by 8 bases and J by 3 bases, leaving 13 bases between them. Germline assignment: CDR1 SNHLY and CDR2 FYNNEI. This CDR3 comprises 13 residues.

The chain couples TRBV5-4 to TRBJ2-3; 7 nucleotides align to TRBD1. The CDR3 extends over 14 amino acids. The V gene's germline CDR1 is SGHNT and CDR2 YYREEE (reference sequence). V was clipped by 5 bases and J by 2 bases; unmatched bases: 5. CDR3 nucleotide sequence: TGTGCCAGCAGGGCAACAGGGGCCACAGATACGCAGTATTTT. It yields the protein CASRATGATDTQYF.

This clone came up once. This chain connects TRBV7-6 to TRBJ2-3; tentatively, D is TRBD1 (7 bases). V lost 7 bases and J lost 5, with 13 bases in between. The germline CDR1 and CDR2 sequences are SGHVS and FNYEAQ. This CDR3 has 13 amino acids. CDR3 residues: CASNPGGRDTQYF. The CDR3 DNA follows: TGTGCCAGCAATCCAGGGGGGAGAGATACGCAGTATTTT.

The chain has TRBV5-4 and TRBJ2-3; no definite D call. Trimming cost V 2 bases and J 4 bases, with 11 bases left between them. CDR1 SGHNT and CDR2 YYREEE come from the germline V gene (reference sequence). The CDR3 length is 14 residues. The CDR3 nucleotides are TGTGCCAGCAGCTTTCACCTGTTGGCAGATACGCAGTATTTT. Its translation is CASSFHLLADTQYF.

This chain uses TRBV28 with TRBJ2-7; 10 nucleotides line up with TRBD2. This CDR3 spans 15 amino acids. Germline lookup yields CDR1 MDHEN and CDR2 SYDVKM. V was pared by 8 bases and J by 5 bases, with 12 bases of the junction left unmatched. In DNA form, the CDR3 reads TGTGCCAGCGGCCGGCCCAGCGGGAGGGTTGACGAGCAGTACTTC. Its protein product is CASGRPSGRVDEQYF.

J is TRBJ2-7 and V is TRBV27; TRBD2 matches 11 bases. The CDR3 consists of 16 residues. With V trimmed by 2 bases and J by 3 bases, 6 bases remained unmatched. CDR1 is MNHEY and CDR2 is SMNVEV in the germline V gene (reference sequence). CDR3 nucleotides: TGTGCCAGCAGTTTAGCGACTAGCGGGAACCACTACGAGCAGTACTTC. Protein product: CASSLATSGNHYEQYF.

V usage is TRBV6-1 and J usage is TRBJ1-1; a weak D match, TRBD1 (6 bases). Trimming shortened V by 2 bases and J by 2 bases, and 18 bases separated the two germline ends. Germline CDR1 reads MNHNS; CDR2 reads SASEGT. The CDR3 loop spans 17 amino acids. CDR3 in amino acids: CASSERGNRPPNTEAFF. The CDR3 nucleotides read TGTGCCAGCAGTGAAAGGGGGAACAGACCTCCTAACACTGAAGCTTTCTTT.